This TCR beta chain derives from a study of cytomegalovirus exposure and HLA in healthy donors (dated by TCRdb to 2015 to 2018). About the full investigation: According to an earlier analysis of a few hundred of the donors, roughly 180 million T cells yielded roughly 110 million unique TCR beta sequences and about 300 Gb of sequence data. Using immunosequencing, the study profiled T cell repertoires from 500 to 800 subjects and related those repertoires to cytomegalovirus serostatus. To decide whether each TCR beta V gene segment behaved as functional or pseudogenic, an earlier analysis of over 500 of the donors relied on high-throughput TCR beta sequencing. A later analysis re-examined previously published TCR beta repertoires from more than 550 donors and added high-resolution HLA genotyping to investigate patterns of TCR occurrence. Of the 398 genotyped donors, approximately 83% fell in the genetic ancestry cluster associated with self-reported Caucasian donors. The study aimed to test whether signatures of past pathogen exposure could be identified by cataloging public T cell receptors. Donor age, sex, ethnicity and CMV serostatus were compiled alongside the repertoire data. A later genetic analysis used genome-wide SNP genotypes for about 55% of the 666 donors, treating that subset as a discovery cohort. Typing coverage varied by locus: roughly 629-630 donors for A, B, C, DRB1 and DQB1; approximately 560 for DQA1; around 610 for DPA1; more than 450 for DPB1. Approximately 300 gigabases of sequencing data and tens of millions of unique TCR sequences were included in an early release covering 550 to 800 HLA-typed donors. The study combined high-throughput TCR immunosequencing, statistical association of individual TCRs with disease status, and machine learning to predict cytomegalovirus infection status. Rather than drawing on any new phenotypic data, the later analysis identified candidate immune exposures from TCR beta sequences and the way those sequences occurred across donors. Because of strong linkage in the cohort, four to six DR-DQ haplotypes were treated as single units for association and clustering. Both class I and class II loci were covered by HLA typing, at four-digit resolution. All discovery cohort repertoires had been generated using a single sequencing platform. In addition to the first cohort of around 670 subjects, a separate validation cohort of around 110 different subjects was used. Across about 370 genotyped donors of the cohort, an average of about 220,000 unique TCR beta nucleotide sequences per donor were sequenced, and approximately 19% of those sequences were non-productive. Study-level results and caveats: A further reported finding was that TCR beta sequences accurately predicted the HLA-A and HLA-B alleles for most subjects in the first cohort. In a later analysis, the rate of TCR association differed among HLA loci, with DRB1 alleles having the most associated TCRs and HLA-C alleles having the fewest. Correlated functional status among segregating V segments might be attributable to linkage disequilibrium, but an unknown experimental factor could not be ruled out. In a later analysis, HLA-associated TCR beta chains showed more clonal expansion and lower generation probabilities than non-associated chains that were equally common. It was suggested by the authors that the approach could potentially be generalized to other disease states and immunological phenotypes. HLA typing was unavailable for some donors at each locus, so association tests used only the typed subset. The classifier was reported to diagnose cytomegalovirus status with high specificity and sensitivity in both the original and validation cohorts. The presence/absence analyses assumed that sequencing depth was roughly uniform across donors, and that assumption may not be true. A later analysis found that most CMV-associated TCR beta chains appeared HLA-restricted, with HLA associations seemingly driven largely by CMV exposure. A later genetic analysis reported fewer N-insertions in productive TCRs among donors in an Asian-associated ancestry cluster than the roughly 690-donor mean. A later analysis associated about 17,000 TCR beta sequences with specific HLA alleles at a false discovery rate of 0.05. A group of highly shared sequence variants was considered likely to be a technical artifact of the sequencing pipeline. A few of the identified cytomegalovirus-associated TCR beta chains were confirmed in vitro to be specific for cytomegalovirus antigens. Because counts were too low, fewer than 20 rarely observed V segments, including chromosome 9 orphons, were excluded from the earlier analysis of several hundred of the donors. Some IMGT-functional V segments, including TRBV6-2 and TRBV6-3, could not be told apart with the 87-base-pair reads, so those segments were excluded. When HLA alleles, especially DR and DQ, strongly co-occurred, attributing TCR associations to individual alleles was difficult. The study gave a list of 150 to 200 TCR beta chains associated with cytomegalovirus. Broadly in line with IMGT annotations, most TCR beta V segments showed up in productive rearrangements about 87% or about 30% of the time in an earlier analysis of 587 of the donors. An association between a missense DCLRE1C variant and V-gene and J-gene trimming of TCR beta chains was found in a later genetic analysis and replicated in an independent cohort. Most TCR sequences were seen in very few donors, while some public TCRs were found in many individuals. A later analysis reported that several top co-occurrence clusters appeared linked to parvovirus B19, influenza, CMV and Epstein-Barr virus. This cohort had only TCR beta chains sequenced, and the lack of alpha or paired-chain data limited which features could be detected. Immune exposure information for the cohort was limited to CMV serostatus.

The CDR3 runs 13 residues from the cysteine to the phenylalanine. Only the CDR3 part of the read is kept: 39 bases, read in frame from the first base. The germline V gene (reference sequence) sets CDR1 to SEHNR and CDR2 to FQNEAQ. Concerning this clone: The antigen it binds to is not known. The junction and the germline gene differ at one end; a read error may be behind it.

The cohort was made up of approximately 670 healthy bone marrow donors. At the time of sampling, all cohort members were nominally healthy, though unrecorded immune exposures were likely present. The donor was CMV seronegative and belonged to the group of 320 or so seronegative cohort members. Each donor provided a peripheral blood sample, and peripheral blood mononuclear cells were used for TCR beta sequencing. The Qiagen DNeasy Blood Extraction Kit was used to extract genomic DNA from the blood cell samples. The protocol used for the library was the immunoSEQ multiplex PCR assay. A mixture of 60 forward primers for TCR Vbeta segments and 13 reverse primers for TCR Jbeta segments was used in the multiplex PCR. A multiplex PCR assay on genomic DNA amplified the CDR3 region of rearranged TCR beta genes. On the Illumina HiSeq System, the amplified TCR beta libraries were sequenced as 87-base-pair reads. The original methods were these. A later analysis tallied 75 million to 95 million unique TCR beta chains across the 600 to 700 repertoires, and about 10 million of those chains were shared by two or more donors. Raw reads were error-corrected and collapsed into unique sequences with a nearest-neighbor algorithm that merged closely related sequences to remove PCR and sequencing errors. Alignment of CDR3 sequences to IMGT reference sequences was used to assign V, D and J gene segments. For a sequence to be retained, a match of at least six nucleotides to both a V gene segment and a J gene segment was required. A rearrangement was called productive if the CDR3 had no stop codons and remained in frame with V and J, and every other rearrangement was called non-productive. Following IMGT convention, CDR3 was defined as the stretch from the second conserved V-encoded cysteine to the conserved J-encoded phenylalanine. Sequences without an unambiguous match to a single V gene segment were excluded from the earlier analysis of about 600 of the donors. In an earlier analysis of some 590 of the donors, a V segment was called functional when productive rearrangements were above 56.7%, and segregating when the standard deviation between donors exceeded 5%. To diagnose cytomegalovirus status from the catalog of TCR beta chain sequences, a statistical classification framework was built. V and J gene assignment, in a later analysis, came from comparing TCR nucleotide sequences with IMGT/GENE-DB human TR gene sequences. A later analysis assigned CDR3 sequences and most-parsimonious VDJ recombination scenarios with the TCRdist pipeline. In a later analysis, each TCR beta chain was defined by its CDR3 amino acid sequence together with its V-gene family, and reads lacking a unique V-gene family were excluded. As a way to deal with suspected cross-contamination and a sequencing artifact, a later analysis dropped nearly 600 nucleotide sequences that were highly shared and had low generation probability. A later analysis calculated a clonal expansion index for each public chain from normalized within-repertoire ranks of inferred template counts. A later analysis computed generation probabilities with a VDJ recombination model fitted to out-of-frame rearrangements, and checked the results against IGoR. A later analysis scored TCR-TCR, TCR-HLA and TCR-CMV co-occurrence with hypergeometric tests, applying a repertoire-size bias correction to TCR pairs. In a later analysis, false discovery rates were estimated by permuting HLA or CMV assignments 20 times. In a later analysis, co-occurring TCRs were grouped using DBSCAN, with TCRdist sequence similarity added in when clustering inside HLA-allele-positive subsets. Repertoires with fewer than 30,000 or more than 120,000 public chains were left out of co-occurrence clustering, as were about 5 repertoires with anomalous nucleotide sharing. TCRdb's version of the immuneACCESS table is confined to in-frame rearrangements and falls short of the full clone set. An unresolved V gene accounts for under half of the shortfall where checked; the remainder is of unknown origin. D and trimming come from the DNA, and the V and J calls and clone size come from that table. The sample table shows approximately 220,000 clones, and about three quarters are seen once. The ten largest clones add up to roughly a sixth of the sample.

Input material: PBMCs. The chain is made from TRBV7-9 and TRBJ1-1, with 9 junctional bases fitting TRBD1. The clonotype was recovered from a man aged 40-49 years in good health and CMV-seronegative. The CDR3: CSSSLGQGSEAFF. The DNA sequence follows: TGTTCCAGCAGCTTGGGACAGGGAAGTGAAGCTTTCTTT.